The 8 T cell receptor beta chains given below trace back to one sample, sequenced in a study of blood T cell repertoires in COVID-19. The data were produced by immunoSEQ multiplex PCR, yet TCRdb's version contains in-frame clones alone and is incomplete. Seen here are some 120,000 clones, about 77% observed once, and the top ten hold roughly 25%. Sequencing was performed on peripheral blood. The receptors derive from a human donor in a cohort sampled during active COVID-19.

This chain uses TRBV4-2 with TRBJ2-5; 12 nucleotides align to TRBD2. The V and J ends lost 1 base and 1 base, in that order; junction bases with no gene match: 4. The CDR3 consists of 17 residues. Germline CDR1 and CDR2: LGHNA and YNFKEQ. The chain's CDR3 is CASSQGLAGDLQETQYF. The CDR3 DNA follows: TGTGCCAGCAGCCAAGGACTAGCGGGAGACCTCCAAGAGACCCAGTACTTC.

CDR3 region: CAGKGGNYGYTF. The CDR3 nucleotides are TGTGCCGGCAAGGGAGGGAACTATGGCTACACCTTC. The chain carries TRBV2 and TRBJ1-2, with D unclear. The CDR3 runs to 12 residues. Germline-derived CDR1 and CDR2 are SNHLY and FYNNEI. With 11 bases removed from V and 2 bases from J, the gap between germline ends came to 12 bases.

This chain links TRBV18 with TRBJ1-1; D is ambiguous. V was cut by 6 bases and J by 1 base, with 15 bases left in between. The CDR3 length is 15 residues. CDR1 KGHSH and CDR2 LQKENI come from the germline V gene. CDR3 nucleotides: TGTGCCAGCTCCGTTTTTTCGGTTGGGAACACTGAAGCTTTCTTT. The encoded protein is CASSVFSVGNTEAFF.

The rearrangement links TRBV28 to TRBJ1-2; no definite D call. Trimming left V 7 bases short and J 4 bases short, with 7 bases between. The V gene's germline CDR1 is MDHEN and CDR2 SYDVKM. The CDR3 is 11 amino acids. The CDR3 sequence: CASMYGYGYTF. Written as DNA, the CDR3 is TGTGCCAGCATGTACGGCTATGGCTACACCTTC.

This clone occurred a few times. The chain links TRBV20-1 to TRBJ2-7, with TRBD2 matching over 8 bases. The CDR3 contains 13 residues. The V gene's germline CDR1 is DFQATT and CDR2 SNEGSKA (reference sequence). The V segment lost 3 bases and the J segment 2 bases; nucleotides outside the gene matches: 3. CDR3 loop: CSASRGGTYEQYF. The CDR3, as DNA: TGCAGTGCTAGTCGGGGGGGAACCTACGAGCAGTACTTC.

This clone turned up a few times. The chain has TRBV30 and TRBJ2-7, with D perhaps TRBD2 (5 bases). The length of the CDR3 is 15 residues. Trimming removed 0 bases from V and 4 bases from J, with 16 bases in between. Germline loops: CDR1 GTSNPN, CDR2 SVGIG (reference sequence). The CDR3 protein is CAWSVSGIISYEQYF. The DNA of the CDR3 is TGTGCCTGGAGTGTCTCCGGGATAATCTCGTACGAGCAGTACTTC.

This chain links TRBV3-1 (or the pseudogene TRBV3-2) with TRBJ1-3; D ambiguous. V was cut by 4 bases and J by 0 bases, with 16 bases left in between. This CDR3 has 17 amino acids. Germline V gene lookup returns CDR1 LGHDT and CDR2 YNNKEL (reference sequence). The chain's CDR3 is CASSRSEVILSGNTIYF. CDR3 DNA: TGTGCCAGCAGCCGAAGCGAAGTAATTCTCTCTGGAAACACCATATATTTT.

This rearrangement joins TRBV6-1 to TRBJ1-4, with TRBD1 matching over 9 bases. The germline CDR1 and CDR2 sequences are MNHNS and SASEGT. The CDR3 is made up of 17 amino acids. J lost 1 base, V lost 3 bases, and 6 bases had no gene match. CDR3: CASSEDRGIVTNEKLFF. In nucleotides, the CDR3 is TGTGCCAGCAGTGAGGACAGGGGAATCGTAACTAATGAAAAACTGTTTTTT.